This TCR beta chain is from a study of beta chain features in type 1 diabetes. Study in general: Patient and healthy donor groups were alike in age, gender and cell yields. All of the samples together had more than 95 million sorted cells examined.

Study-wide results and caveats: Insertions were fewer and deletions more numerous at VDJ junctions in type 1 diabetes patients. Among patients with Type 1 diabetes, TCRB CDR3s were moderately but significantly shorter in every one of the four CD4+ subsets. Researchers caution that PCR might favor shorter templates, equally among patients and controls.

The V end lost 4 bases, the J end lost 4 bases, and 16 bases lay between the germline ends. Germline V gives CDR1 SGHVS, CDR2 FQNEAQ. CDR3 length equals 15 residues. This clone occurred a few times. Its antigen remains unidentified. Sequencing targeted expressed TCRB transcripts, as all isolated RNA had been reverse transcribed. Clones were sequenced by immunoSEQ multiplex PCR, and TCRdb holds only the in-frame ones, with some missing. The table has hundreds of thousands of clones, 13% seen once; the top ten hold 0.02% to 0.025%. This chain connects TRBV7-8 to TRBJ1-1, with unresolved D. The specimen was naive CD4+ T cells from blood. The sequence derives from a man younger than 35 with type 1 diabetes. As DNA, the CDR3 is TGTGCCAGCAGCTATTTCTCGGGCCTGCCCACTGAAGCTTTCTTT. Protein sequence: CASSYFSGLPTEAFF.